This T cell receptor (beta chain) appears in the sequencing data of a study of cytomegalovirus exposure and HLA in healthy donors (dated by TCRdb to the late 2010s). Some background on the complete study: A later analysis indicated that the 130 or so validation repertoires were generated on the platform also employed for the 700 or so repertoires of the first cohort. The study aimed to test whether signatures of past pathogen exposure could be identified by cataloging public T cell receptors. Along with the approximately 700-subject first cohort, a separate validation cohort of roughly 110 different subjects was used. The study combined high-throughput TCR immunosequencing, statistical association of individual TCRs with disease status, and machine learning to predict cytomegalovirus infection status.

Paper-wide results and their limitations: Cytomegalovirus status was reported to be diagnosed by the classifier with high specificity and sensitivity in both the original and validation cohorts. In vitro tests confirmed that a few of the cytomegalovirus-associated TCR beta chains recognize cytomegalovirus antigens. A later analysis had no HLA typing for the validation cohort, so co-occurrence there was scored across all 130 or so repertoires. The study listed 150 to 200 TCR beta chains as associated with cytomegalovirus. According to the authors, the approach could potentially be generalized to other disease states and immunological phenotypes. Subsequent analysis determined that TCRs grouped into clusters in the first cohort also showed a tendency toward co-occurrence across the 120 or so validation repertoires, and 94% of cluster scores exceeded 0. Across donors, most TCR sequences were observed very rarely, whereas some public TCRs were present in many individuals.

From cysteine to phenylalanine, the CDR3 is 14 amino acids long. The only DNA kept is the CDR3, 42 bases in frame from the first base. V was cut back by 0 bases and J by 10 bases, leaving a gap of 15 bases between them. CDR1 and CDR2 are read off the germline V gene as MNHEY and SVGAGI. Of note for this clone: It has no known antigen specificity. Base qualities are not provided; no much larger clone lies one nucleotide away.

Donors formed part of the validation cohort, which comprised some 120 subjects and was distinct from the first cohort of under 750 subjects. Preparation of the library involved the immunoSEQ multiplex PCR assay. Per the authors' processing: To diagnose cytomegalovirus status from the catalog of TCR beta chain sequences, a statistical classification framework was built. TCRdb re-hosts the immuneACCESS table, in-frame sequences only. Its copies lack some clones; in the studies checked, an unresolved V gene accounts for under half of them, and the cause for the rest is not known. V and J calls and clone size are copied from that table; D and trimming were computed from the DNA. This sample holds 90,000 to 120,000 clones; around 82% were observed only once. The ten largest clones represent 3% to 3.5% of the sample.

The chain is assembled from TRBV6-5 and TRBJ1-1; perhaps TRBD1 is the D gene, with 6 bases matching. The sample consisted of PBMCs. This sequence was found in a woman aged 18-30 years in good health and CMV-seronegative. The CDR3 in this case is CASSYSGNRVGAFF. The DNA sequence is as follows: TGTGCCAGCAGTTACTCTGGGAACAGGGTCGGAGCTTTCTTT.